A selection of T cell receptor beta chains follows, all from one sample in a study of T cell responses to AZD1222 COVID-19 vaccine. Some clones are missing from TCRdb's copy, which holds only in-frame ones; the method was immunoSEQ multiplex PCR. The sample has about 78,000 clones; about 90% are singletons. This material consisted of peripheral blood, taken on day 0 of AZD1222 vaccination. Receptor source: an adult in good health. Both conserved end residues are part of each CDR3. A D gene is named only where the DNA matches it firmly. Size is stated for part of the rows, as once, few or many counts, or as a class when the clone is expanded.

d_call,v_call,cdr3_length,j_call,clone_size,cdr3_aa,cdr3_nt
TRBD1,TRBV3-1/TRBV3-2,16,TRBJ1-3,.,CASRAPTGVPGNTIYF,TGTGCCAGCAGGGCCCCGACAGGGGTGCCTGGAAACACCATATATTTT
.,TRBV7-2,13,TRBJ1-5,.,CASSLGPRDPQHF,TGTGCCAGCAGCTTAGGCCCCCGGGATCCCCAGCATTTT
.,TRBV9,14,TRBJ2-7,.,CASSIDRGGYEQYF,TGTGCCAGCAGCATCGATCGCGGAGGCTACGAGCAGTACTTC
.,TRBV25-1,11,TRBJ2-5,.,CASSGRETQYF,TGTGCCAGCAGTGGGCGGGAGACCCAGTACTTC
.,TRBV19,13,TRBJ2-7,.,CASSPHGHYEQYF,TGTGCCAGTAGTCCCCATGGTCACTACGAGCAGTACTTC
.,TRBV9,16,TRBJ1-4,.,CASSAVGGGNGEKLFF,TGTGCCAGCAGCGCAGTGGGCGGAGGGAACGGCGAAAAACTGTTTTTT
.,TRBV11-1,13,TRBJ2-7,.,CASSPDGSYEQYF,TGTGCCAGCAGCCCGGACGGGTCCTACGAGCAGTACTTC
.,TRBV2,10,TRBJ2-3,once,CASRPDTQYF,TGTGCCAGCCGGCCAGATACGCAGTATTTT
TRBD1,TRBV18,13,TRBJ1-2,.,CASSPGQDYGYTF,TGTGCCAGCTCACCCGGACAGGACTATGGCTACACCTTC
TRBD2,TRBV4-1,14,TRBJ2-3,.,CASSQASSGDTQYF,TGCGCCAGCAGCCAAGCTTCTAGCGGAGATACGCAGTATTTT
.,TRBV12-3/TRBV12-4,12,TRBJ2-3,.,CASSSARYTQYF,TGTGCCAGCAGTTCCGCCCGGTATACGCAGTATTTT
.,TRBV6-2/TRBV6-3,11,TRBJ2-2,.,CASSYPGELFF,TGTGCCAGCAGTTACCCCGGGGAGCTGTTTTTT
.,TRBV12-3/TRBV12-4,11,TRBJ1-1,once,CASSWGTEAFF,TGTGCCAGCAGTTGGGGCACTGAAGCTTTCTTT
.,TRBV12-3/TRBV12-4,13,TRBJ2-2,.,CATARTTTGELFF,TGTGCCACCGCCAGAACGACCACCGGGGAGCTGTTTTTT
TRBD1,TRBV7-2,14,TRBJ1-2,once,CASSLGRGRAGYTF,TGTGCCAGCAGCTTAGGCAGGGGGCGAGCTGGCTACACCTTC
.,TRBV19,14,TRBJ2-2,.,CASSIAPNTGELFF,TGTGCCAGTAGTATAGCGCCGAACACCGGGGAGCTGTTTTTT
.,TRBV28,17,TRBJ1-6,.,CASSPVRTGGGNSPLHF,TGTGCCAGCAGTCCCGTAAGGACCGGGGGCGGTAATTCACCCCTCCACTTT
.,TRBV5-4,15,TRBJ1-2,.,CASSLAGGGAHGYTF,TGTGCCAGCAGCTTGGCCGGGGGGGGCGCTCATGGCTACACCTTC
TRBD1,TRBV5-8,18,TRBJ2-7,.,CASSLRSNHRGTGYEQYF,TGTGCCAGCAGCTTGCGGAGTAATCACAGGGGCACGGGGTACGAGCAGTACTTC
.,TRBV28,15,TRBJ1-1,.,CASSFGGPLYTEAFF,TGTGCCAGCAGTTTTGGAGGGCCCTTGTACACTGAAGCTTTCTTT
.,TRBV6-5,13,TRBJ1-1,.,CASLGDWNTEAFF,TGTGCCAGCCTAGGGGACTGGAACACTGAAGCTTTCTTT
.,TRBV7-2,15,TRBJ1-2,.,CASSLSGPGLNGYTF,TGTGCCAGCAGCTTAAGCGGCCCGGGGCTTAATGGCTACACCTTC